This TCR beta chain is drawn from a study of cytomegalovirus exposure and HLA in healthy donors. About the research overall: Among the roughly 370 genotyped donors, 70% to 90% were placed in the Caucasian-associated ancestry cluster.

Looked up from germline, CDR1 is SGHTA and CDR2 is FQGNSA. The CDR3 loop spans 13 amino acids. The ends lost 5 bases at V and 6 bases at J; junction bases unmatched: 7. Findings and caveats of the study: Sequencing depth roughly uniform across donors was assumed in presence/absence analyses. In a later analysis, donors in an Asian-associated ancestry cluster reportedly had fewer N-insertions in productive TCRs than the cohort mean.

Comments on this clone: Its antigen is still unknown.

This PCR relied on a set of 60 Vbeta primers and 13 Jbeta primers. Assay: immunoSEQ multiplex PCR; the TCRdb copy retains only in-frame clones and omits some. Counted here are roughly 170,000 clones, approximately 80% occurring once; the ten biggest clones make up 4.8%. The sequence came from a man aged 18 to 35 in good health and CMV-seronegative. The chain joins TRBV7-2 to TRBJ2-7; 7 bases align to TRBD1. Specimen: PBMCs. This CDR3 reads CASSPVAGGEQYF. CDR3 sequence (DNA): TGTGCCAGCAGCCCCGTAGCAGGGGGCGAGCAGTACTTC. Full variable domain (rest looked up from reference TRBV7-2 and TRBJ2-7): GAGVSQSPSNKVTEKGKDVELRCDPISGHTALYWYRQSLGQGLEFLIYFQGNSAPDKSGLPSDRFSAERTGGSVSTLTIQRTQQEDSAVYLCASSPVAGGEQYFGPGTRLTVT.